The clone carrying this T cell receptor (beta chain) has only one observation. This CDR3 region has 15 residues. V dropped 4 bases and J dropped 6; count of bases not matched to a gene: 9. Germline V CDR1 and CDR2: MNHEY, SVGAGI. This sample is drawn from a study of blood T cell repertoires in COVID-19. For the study at large: COVID-19 samples, acute and convalescent, were from the United States, Italy and Spain.

Authors' processing steps: Amplification of reference gene primers was used by the study to estimate nucleated cell counts. Sequencing used immunoSEQ multiplex PCR; TCRdb keeps in-frame clones, though not all of them. V and J calls plus clone size are reproduced from that table; the DNA served to infer D and trimming. The sample comprises hundreds of thousands of clones, around four fifths of which are singletons, and approximately 20% rests with the top ten. Material: peripheral blood. This chain connects TRBV6-5 to TRBJ1-5, with 7 nucleotides matching TRBD1. This sequence originates from a man under 40 with active or convalescent COVID-19. The CDR3 loop reads CASSSPTGVGQPQHF. The DNA for the CDR3 is TGTGCCAGCAGTTCTCCAACAGGGGTAGGTCAGCCCCAGCATTTT.